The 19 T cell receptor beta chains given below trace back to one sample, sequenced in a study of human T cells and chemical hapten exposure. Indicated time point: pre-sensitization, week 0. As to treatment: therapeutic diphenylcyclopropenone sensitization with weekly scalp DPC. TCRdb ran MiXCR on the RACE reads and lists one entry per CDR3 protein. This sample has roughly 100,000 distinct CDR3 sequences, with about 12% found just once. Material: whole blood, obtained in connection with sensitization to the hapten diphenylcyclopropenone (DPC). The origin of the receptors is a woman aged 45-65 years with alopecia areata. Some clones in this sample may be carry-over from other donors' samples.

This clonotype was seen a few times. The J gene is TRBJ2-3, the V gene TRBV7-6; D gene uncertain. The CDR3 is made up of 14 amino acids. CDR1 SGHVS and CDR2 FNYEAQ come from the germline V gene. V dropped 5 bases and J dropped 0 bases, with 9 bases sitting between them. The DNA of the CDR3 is TGTGCCAGCAGCCTCTTCAGGAGCACAGATACGCAGTATTTT. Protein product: CASSLFRSTDTQYF.

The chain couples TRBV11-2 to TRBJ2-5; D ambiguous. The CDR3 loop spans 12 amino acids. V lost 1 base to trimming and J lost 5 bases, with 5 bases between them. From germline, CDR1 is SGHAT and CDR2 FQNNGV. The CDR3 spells CASSLGVETQYF. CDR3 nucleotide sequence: TGTGCCAGCAGCTTAGGGGTGGAGACCCAGTACTTC.

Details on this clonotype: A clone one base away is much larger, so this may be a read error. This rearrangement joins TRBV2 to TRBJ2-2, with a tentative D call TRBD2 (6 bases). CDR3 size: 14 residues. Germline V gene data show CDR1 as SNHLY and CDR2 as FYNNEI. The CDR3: CASSYSSSGGEQFF. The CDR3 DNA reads TGTGCCAGCAGCTACTCTAGCAGCGGCGGGGAGCAGTTTTTT. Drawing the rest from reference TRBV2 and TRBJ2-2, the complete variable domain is EPEVTQTPSHQVTQMGQEVILRCVPISNHLYFYWYRQILGQKVEFLVSFYNNEISEKSEIFDDQFSVERPDGSNFTLKIRSTKLEDSAMYFCASSYSSSGGEQFFGEGSRLTVL.

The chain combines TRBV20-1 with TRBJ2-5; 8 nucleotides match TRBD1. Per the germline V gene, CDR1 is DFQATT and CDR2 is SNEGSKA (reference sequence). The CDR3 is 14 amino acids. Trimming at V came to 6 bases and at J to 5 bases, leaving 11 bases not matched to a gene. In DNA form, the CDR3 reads TGCAGTGCCAAACGTACAGGGGGTGTGGAGACCCAGTACTTC. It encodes CSAKRTGGVETQYF.

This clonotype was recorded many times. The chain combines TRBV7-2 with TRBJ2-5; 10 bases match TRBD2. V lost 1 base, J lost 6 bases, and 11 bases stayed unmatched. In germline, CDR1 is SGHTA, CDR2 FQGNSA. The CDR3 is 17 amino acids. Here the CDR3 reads CASSLGLGIAGGKTQYF. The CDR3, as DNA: TGTGCCAGCAGCTTAGGTTTGGGGATAGCGGGAGGAAAGACCCAGTACTTC.

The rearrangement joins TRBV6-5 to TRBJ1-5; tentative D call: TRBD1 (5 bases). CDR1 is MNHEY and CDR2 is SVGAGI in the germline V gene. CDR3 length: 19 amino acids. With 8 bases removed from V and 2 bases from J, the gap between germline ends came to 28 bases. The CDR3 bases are TGTGCCAGCGGGGCTAACAGACCTGGCCCCGGTGGGGGCAATCAGCCCCAGCATTTT. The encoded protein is CASGANRPGPGGGNQPQHF.

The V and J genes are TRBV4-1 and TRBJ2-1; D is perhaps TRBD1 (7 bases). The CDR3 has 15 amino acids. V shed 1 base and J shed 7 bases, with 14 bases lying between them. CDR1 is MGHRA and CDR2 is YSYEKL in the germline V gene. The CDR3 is CASSQVPGGQNEQFF. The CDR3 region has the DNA TGCGCCAGCAGCCAAGTTCCAGGGGGGCAGAATGAGCAGTTCTTC.

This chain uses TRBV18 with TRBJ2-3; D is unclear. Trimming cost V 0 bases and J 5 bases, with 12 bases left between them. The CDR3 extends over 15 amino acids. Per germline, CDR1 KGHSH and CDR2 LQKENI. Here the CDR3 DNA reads TGTGCCAGCTCACCACCCGCCAGGACCGGAGATACGCAGTATTTT. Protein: CASSPPARTGDTQYF. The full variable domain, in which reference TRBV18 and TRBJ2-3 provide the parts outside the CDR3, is NAGVMQNPRHLVRRRGQEARLRCSPMKGHSHVYWYRQLPEEGLKFMVYLQKENIIDESGMPKERFSAEFPKEGPSILRIQQVVRGDSAAYFCASSPPARTGDTQYFGPGTRLTVL.

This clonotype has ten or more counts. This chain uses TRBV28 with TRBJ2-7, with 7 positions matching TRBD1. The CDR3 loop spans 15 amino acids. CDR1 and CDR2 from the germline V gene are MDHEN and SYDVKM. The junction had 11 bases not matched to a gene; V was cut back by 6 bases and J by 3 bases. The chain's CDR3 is CASSSAGGGVYEQYF. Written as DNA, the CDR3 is TGTGCCAGCAGCAGCGCAGGGGGTGGCGTCTACGAGCAGTACTTC.

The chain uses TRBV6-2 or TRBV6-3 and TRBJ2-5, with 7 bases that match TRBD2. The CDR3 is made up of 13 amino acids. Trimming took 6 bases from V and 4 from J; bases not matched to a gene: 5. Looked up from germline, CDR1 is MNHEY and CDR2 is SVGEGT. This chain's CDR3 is CASRGGLGETQYF. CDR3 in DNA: TGTGCCAGCAGGGGCGGACTAGGAGAGACCCAGTACTTC.

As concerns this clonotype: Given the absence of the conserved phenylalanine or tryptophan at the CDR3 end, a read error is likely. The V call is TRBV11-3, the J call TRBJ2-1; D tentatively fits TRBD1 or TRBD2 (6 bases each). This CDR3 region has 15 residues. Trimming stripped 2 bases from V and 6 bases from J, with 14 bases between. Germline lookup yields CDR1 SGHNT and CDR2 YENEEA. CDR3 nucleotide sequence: TGTGCCAGCAGCTTATTGGGGGGCAATGGCAATGAGCAGTTCTCC. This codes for CASSLLGGNGNEQFS.

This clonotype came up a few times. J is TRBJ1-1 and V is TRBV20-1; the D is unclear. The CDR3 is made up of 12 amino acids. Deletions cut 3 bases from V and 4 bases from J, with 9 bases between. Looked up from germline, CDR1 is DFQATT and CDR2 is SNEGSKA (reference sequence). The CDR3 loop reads CSARKEGTEAFF. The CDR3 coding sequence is TGCAGTGCTAGGAAAGAAGGCACTGAAGCTTTCTTT.

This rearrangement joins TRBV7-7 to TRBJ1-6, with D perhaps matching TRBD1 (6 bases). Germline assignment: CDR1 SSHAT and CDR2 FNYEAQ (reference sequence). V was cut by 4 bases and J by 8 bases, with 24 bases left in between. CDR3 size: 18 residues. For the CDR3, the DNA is TGTGCCAGCAGCTCTACACCTCACGACAGGAGGGAGGATTCACCCCTCCACTTT. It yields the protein CASSSTPHDRREDSPLHF.

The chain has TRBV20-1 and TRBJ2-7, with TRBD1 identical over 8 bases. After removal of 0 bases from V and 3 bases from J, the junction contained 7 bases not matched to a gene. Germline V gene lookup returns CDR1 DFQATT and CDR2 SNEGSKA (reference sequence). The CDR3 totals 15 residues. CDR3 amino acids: CSARDLKTGGYEQYF. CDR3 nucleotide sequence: TGCAGTGCTAGAGATCTCAAAACAGGGGGCTACGAGCAGTACTTC.

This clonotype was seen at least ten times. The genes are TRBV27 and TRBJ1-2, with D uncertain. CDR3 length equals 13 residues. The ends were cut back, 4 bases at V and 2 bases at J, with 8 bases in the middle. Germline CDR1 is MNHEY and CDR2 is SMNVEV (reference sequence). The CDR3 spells CASSSGSNYGYTF. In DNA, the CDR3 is TGTGCCAGCAGTTCCGGATCGAACTATGGCTACACCTTC.

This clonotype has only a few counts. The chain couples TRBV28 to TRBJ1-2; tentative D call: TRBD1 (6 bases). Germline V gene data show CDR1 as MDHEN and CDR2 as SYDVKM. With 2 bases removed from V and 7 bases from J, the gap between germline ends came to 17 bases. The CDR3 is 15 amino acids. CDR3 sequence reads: CASSLEAAGVRGYTF. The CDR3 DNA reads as TGTGCCAGCAGTTTAGAAGCGGCAGGGGTGCGTGGCTACACCTTC.

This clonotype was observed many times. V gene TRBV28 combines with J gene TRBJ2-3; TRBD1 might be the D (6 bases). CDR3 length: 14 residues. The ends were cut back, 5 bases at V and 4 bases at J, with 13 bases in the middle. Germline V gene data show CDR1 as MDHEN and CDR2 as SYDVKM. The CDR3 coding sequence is TGTGCCAGCAGTACAGGGCCCCCGGCAGATACGCAGTATTTT. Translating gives CASSTGPPADTQYF.

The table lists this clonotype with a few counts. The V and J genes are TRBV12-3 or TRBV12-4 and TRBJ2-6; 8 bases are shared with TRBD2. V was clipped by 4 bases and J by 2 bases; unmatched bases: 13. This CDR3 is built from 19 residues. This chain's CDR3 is CASSSYSGNRPTGANVLTF. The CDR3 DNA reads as TGTGCCAGCAGTTCCTATAGCGGGAACCGCCCCACTGGGGCCAACGTCCTGACTTTC.

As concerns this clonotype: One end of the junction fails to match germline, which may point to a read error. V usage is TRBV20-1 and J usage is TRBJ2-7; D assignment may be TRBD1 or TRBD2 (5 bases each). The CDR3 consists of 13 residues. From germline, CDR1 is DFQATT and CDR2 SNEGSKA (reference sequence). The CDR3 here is CSAPTGTALSLHF. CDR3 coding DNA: TGCAGTGCGCCTACCGGGACCGCTCTATCCCTTCACTTC.